One and the same sample provided the 9 T cell receptor beta chains below, sequenced in a study of cytomegalovirus exposure and HLA in healthy donors. Both 60 Vbeta primers and 13 Jbeta primers went into the PCR. The data were produced by immunoSEQ multiplex PCR, yet TCRdb's version contains in-frame clones alone and is incomplete. This table holds around 120,000 clones, 65% to 90% found once. Sequenced: PBMCs. Receptors were obtained from a man in his late teens or twenties in good health and CMV-seronegative.

The V call is TRBV6-5, the J call TRBJ1-1; 7 positions agree with TRBD1. Trimming took 4 bases from V and 4 from J; bases not matched to a gene: 6. The CDR3 is made up of 14 amino acids. Germline-derived CDR1 and CDR2 are MNHEY and SVGAGI. As DNA, the CDR3 is TGTGCCAGCAGTTCCGGGACAGTAGGCACTGAAGCTTTCTTT. Its protein product is CASSSGTVGTEAFF.

The chain has TRBV27 and TRBJ2-7; TRBD1 matches 8 bases. The CDR3 is made up of 14 amino acids. V trimming: 3 bases; J trimming: 4 bases; junction bases outside the gene matches: 5. Germline lookup yields CDR1 MNHEY and CDR2 SMNVEV (reference sequence). CDR3 residues: CASSLGRDRYEQYF. The CDR3 nucleotides read TGTGCCAGCAGTTTGGGCAGGGACAGGTACGAGCAGTACTTC.

This sequence joins TRBV6-1 and TRBJ2-7; 13 positions agree with TRBD2. CDR3 length: 15 residues. CDR1 is MNHNS and CDR2 is SASEGT in the germline V gene. Unmatched junction bases numbered 3, after V lost 4 bases and J lost 3 bases. CDR3: CASSVTSGGLYEQYF. The CDR3 DNA follows: TGTGCCAGCAGTGTGACTAGCGGGGGGCTCTACGAGCAGTACTTC.

The chain joins TRBV4-3 to TRBJ1-4, with 8 bases that match TRBD1. The germline V gene has CDR1 LGHNA and CDR2 YSLEER. Trimming cost V 0 bases and J 7 bases; bases outside gene matches: 7. CDR3 length: 16 residues. In DNA, the CDR3 is TGCGCCAGCAGCCAAGATGCGGCAGGGGGCCGTGAAAAACTGTTTTTT. Translating it yields CASSQDAAGGREKLFF.

The chain combines TRBV10-3 with TRBJ2-3; 10 bases are a match to TRBD2. With 7 bases clipped from V and 4 bases from J, the junction kept 8 bases outside the gene matches. This CDR3 is built from 15 residues. Germline assignment: CDR1 ENHRY and CDR2 SYGVKD. The CDR3 loop reads CAITERGGGADTQYF. Here the CDR3 DNA reads TGTGCCATCACGGAGCGGGGGGGCGGGGCAGATACGCAGTATTTT.

The J gene is TRBJ2-3, the V gene TRBV6-5; maybe TRBD2 (5 bases). Trimming left V 4 bases short and J 3 bases short, with 11 bases between. The germline CDR1 and CDR2 sequences are MNHEY and SVGAGI. The CDR3 length is 14 residues. The CDR3 loop reads CASSLPGVTDTQYF. The DNA for the CDR3 is TGTGCCAGCAGTTTGCCCGGGGTTACAGATACGCAGTATTTT.

This chain connects TRBV7-6 to TRBJ2-7; 10 positions match TRBD1. The CDR3 runs 15 residues. V shed 5 bases, J shed 2 bases, and the junction held 6 bases outside the gene matches. The germline gives CDR1 SGHVS, CDR2 FNYEAQ. In DNA, the CDR3 is TGTGCCAGCAGCCCCGGGACAGGGGACACCTACGAGCAGTACTTC. It encodes CASSPGTGDTYEQYF.

The J gene is TRBJ2-7, the V gene TRBV9, with 9 positions matching TRBD2. Germline V lookup: CDR1 SGDLS, CDR2 YYNGEE. The CDR3 runs to 15 residues. Germline trimming cut 0 bases from V and 6 bases from J; bases unmatched to any gene: 7. CDR3 protein: CASSVVASGDSEQYF. In DNA form, the CDR3 reads TGTGCCAGCAGCGTAGTGGCTAGCGGGGACTCCGAGCAGTACTTC.

The chain has TRBV5-4 and TRBJ2-3; 12 nucleotides align to TRBD1. V lost 9 bases, J lost 7 bases, and 12 bases stayed unmatched. This CDR3 region has 15 residues. Germline V gene data show CDR1 as SGHNT and CDR2 as YYREEE (reference sequence). Here the CDR3 DNA reads TGTGCCACTTTTAGAGGGACAGGGGGCGAAAATACGCAGTATTTT. Amino acid sequence: CATFRGTGGENTQYF. The full variable domain, its missing parts supplied by reference TRBV5-4 and TRBJ2-3, is ETGVTQSPTHLIKTRGQQVTLRCSSQSGHNTVSWYQQALGQGPQFIFQYYREEENGRGNFPPRFSGLQFPNYSSELNVNALELDDSALYLCATFRGTGGENTQYFGPGTRLTVL.